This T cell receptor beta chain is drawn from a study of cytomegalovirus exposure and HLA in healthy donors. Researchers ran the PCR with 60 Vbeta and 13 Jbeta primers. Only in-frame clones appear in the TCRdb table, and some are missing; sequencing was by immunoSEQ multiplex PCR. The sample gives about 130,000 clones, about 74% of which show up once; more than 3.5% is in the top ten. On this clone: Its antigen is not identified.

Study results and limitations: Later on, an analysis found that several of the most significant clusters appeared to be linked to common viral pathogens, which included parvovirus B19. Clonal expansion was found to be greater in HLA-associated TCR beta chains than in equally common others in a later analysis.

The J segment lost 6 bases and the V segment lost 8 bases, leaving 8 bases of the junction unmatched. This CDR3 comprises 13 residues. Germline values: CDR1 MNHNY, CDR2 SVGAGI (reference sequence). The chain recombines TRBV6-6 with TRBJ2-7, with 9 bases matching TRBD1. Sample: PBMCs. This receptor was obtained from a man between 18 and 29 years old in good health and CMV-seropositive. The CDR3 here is CASRRGQGGEQYF. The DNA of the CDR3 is TGTGCCAGCCGCCGGGGACAGGGAGGCGAGCAGTACTTC.